The entry below gives a single TCR beta chain sequence along with its context. Its specificity is unknown. The libraries of TRB cDNA were prepared using 5' RACE with UMI labels. TCRdb derives one entry per CDR3 protein from the 5' RACE reads, leaving out DNA. Its clone listing holds 75,000 to 100,000 distinct CDR3 sequences. The data derive from a study of CXCR3-negative and CXCR3-positive naive CD8 T cells. Study summary: Roughly 135 million TRB reads were obtained overall (about 1.5 +/- 0.3 million per library). Points from the study as a whole: Naive cells that were CXCR3-positive had more hydrophobic TRB CDR3s (compared with CXCR3-negative naive cells). Similar TRBV-TRBJ usage was seen in naive cells (both CXCR3-negative and CXCR3-positive), but memory cells differed. Whereas both naive subsets had comparably high diversity, memory CD8+ cells had much lower diversity.

Naive CD8+ T cells were CD45RO-CCR7+CD27+CD95-. Germline V gene sequence: CDR1 SGHVS, CDR2 FNYEAQ. The CDR3 runs to 15 residues. This chain joins TRBV7-6 and TRBJ2-5. This clonotype was sampled from a human donor in good health. Some clones in this sample may be carry-over from other donors' samples. Sequencing was done on a sample of naive CXCR3+ CD8+ T cells from blood. Documented subset: CD45RO-CCR7+CD27+CD95- naive CD8+ T cells expressing CXCR3 (TNR3+). The CDR3 loop reads CASSLAEVEGETRYF.